This TCR beta chain was observed in a study of siplizumab effects on memory and regulatory T cells. Study-wide points: Greater diversity than memory cells seemed evident in naive T cells, which also appeared to be major alloresponse contributors. Researchers could not give a naive or memory phenotype to roughly 80-97% of proliferating CD4+ or CD8+ clones. Siplizumab significantly lowered the alloreactive sequences that could be traced to unstimulated CD4+ memory cells. Confirmation was lacking for the suppressive function of proliferating Tregs derived from siplizumab cultures.

About this clone itself: Its antigen is not known.

Germline V gene lookup returns CDR1 SGHRS and CDR2 YFSETQ. V lost 4 bases to trimming and J lost 5 bases, with 24 bases between them. The CDR3 is 17 amino acids. Measured with immunoSEQ multiplex PCR; TCRdb has only the in-frame clones, and not every one. The sample shows approximately 98,000 clones, 85% to 95% of them seen only once. The source is a human donor in good health. The chain links TRBV5-1 to TRBJ2-5, with D possibly TRBD2 on 5 matching bases. Sequenced sample: non-Treg CD4+ T cells sorted from blood. CDR3 sequence reads: CASSTITPRIPGETQYF. In DNA, the CDR3 is TGCGCCAGCAGCACTATAACTCCTAGGATCCCGGGGGAGACCCAGTACTTC.